Sequencing of this T cell receptor (beta chain) was carried out in a study of blood T cell repertoires in COVID-19. About the study: There were acute and convalescent COVID-19 samples, and they came from the United States, Italy and Spain. Nucleic acid was either cDNA or gDNA, and it came from T cells, B-cell-depleted T cells, or PBMCs.

Trimming at V came to 5 bases and at J to 4 bases, leaving 13 bases not matched to a gene. There are 16 residues in the CDR3. Germline V gene lookup returns CDR1 SGHTA and CDR2 FQGTGA. How the authors handled the data: It was from reference gene primer amplification that nucleated cell counts were estimated. Method: immunoSEQ multiplex PCR; TCRdb's copy keeps in-frame clones and lacks some. The V and J calls and the clone size are those of that table, but D and trimming were determined from the DNA. The sample has 150,000 to 180,000 clones; about 79% are singletons. This clonotype was sampled from a woman aged 55 to 70 with acute or convalescent COVID-19. V and J are TRBV7-3 and TRBJ1-2; 7 positions agree with TRBD1. The source material was peripheral blood. CDR3 nucleotide sequence: TGTGCCAGCAGCCGAAGTGCGGCAGGGGGTCCCTATGGCTACACCTTC. Translation gives CASSRSAAGGPYGYTF.